This paragraph covers one T cell receptor beta chain sequence. The antigen remains unidentified. These data come from a study of cytomegalovirus exposure and HLA in healthy donors. Study-wide points: In a later analysis, HLA-C alleles had the fewest associated TCRs, DRB1 alleles the most. Rarity characterized most TCR sequences, yet some public TCRs appeared in many donors.

The CDR3 has 13 residues. The germline V gene has CDR1 MRHNA and CDR2 SNTAGT. V shed 6 bases and J shed 4 bases, with 12 bases lying between them. The PCR had 60 Vbeta and 13 Jbeta primers. Assay: immunoSEQ multiplex PCR; the TCRdb copy retains only in-frame clones and omits some. The sample comprises about 210,000 clones, 82% of which are singletons, and 5.5% to 7.5% rests with the top ten. This clonotype was sampled from a man aged 35-49 years in good health and CMV-seropositive. V and J are TRBV6-4 and TRBJ1-2; tentatively, D is TRBD1 (6 bases). Material: PBMCs. CDR3 bases: TGTGCCAGCAGAGAGGACAGTCCCTATGGCTACACCTTC. This codes for CASREDSPYGYTF.